A single sample is the source of the 26 T cell receptor beta chains below, sequenced in a study of T cells after yellow fever vaccination. TCRdb used MiXCR to reprocess the 5' RACE reads, holding one entry per CDR3 protein. The data contain some 110,000 distinct CDR3 sequences, under 9% of them singletons. Sequenced here: CD8+ T cells sorted from PBMCs, sampled 45 days after the yellow fever booster vaccination. The receptors shown here come from a man aged 25-45 years who received the YFV17D yellow fever vaccine.

In its sample, this clonotype was seen a few times. V is TRBV27 and J is TRBJ2-2; a possible D gene is TRBD2 (5 bases). With 6 bases removed from V and 3 bases from J, the gap between germline ends came to 11 bases. CDR3 size: 14 residues. Germline-derived CDR1 and CDR2 are MNHEY and SMNVEV (reference sequence). The CDR3: CASRLDYYTGELFF. In DNA, the CDR3 is TGTGCCAGCAGGCTCGACTACTACACCGGGGAGCTGTTTTTT.

Ten or more counts support this clonotype. The gene calls are TRBV27 and TRBJ2-7; D unresolved. The ends were cut back, 0 bases at V and 6 bases at J, with 12 bases in the middle. The V gene's germline CDR1 is MNHEY and CDR2 SMNVEV (reference sequence). The CDR3 is 14 residues long. This CDR3 reads CASSLSWARGEQYF. Here the CDR3 DNA reads TGTGCCAGCAGTTTATCTTGGGCAAGAGGCGAGCAGTACTTC.

This clonotype was seen ten or more times. The genes are TRBV2 and TRBJ2-1, with 9 nucleotides matching TRBD2. This CDR3 is 14 amino acids long. CDR1 and CDR2 from the germline V gene are SNHLY and FYNNEI. The junction had 9 bases not matched to a gene; V was cut back by 8 bases and J by 7 bases. The chain's CDR3 is CASLGLAVGNEQFF. DNA for the CDR3: TGTGCCAGCCTGGGACTAGCTGTTGGAAATGAGCAGTTCTTC.

The chain combines TRBV5-1 with TRBJ2-1; a possible D gene is TRBD2 (6 bases). CDR3 length: 14 amino acids. V was trimmed by 0 bases and J by 7 bases, leaving 11 bases between them. Germline V gene data show CDR1 as SGHRS and CDR2 as YFSETQ. The CDR3 DNA is TGCGCCAGCAGCTTGGCCTTTGGGGGGAATGAGCAGTTCTTC. Translation gives CASSLAFGGNEQFF.

This clonotype showed up just a few times. The gene calls are TRBV7-9 and TRBJ2-1; the match to TRBD2 covers 9 bases. J lost 6 bases, V lost 3 bases, and 3 bases had no gene match. CDR1 and CDR2 from the germline V gene are SEHNR and FQNEAQ (reference sequence). The CDR3 consists of 14 residues. The DNA of the CDR3 is TGTGCCAGCAGCTTGGCGGGAGGGCGCAATGAGCAGTTCTTC. This codes for CASSLAGGRNEQFF.

Note on this clonotype: A single base separates this from a much larger clone, so it may be a read error. The chain carries TRBV29-1 and TRBJ1-2, with 10 bases lining up with TRBD1. The V and J ends lost 5 bases and 8 bases, in that order; junction bases with no gene match: 8. The CDR3 has 13 amino acids. Germline assignment: CDR1 SQVTM and CDR2 ANQGSEA. The CDR3 sequence: CSVRGTGDGGYTF. The DNA for the CDR3 is TGCAGCGTTAGGGGGACAGGGGACGGCGGCTACACCTTC.

Regarding this clonotype: This may be a read error: a much more frequent sequence differs by one nucleotide. The V and J genes are TRBV4-3 and TRBJ2-2; D could derive from TRBD1 or TRBD2 (6 bases each). CDR1 and CDR2 from the germline V gene are LGHNA and YSLEER. This CDR3 region has 13 residues. In nucleotides, the CDR3 is TGCGCCAGCAGCCCGGGGGACACCGGGCAGCTGTTTTTT. Protein sequence: CASSPGDTGQLFF.

The rearrangement links TRBV5-4 to TRBJ2-7; weak D call: TRBD1 (6 bases). Trimming left V 3 bases short and J 4 bases short, with 17 bases between. The length of the CDR3 is 15 residues. Germline-derived CDR1 and CDR2 are SGHNT and YYREEE (reference sequence). The CDR3 region is CASSSTAEQGYEQYF. The CDR3 nucleotides read TGTGCCAGCAGCTCGACCGCGGAGCAGGGGTACGAGCAGTACTTC.

This clonotype was seen repeatedly, ten times or more. V is TRBV10-3 and J is TRBJ2-3; D ambiguous. The CDR3 is made up of 13 amino acids. V lost 2 bases and J 4 bases, leaving 7 bases between the germline ends. Per the germline V gene, CDR1 is ENHRY and CDR2 is SYGVKD. CDR3 nucleotides: TGTGCCATCAGTGAGGGCTACCCAGATACGCAGTATTTT. Translated: CAISEGYPDTQYF.

This clonotype occurred many times. V is TRBV20-1 and J is TRBJ2-7, with TRBD2 identical over 8 bases. V was clipped by 3 bases and J by 0 bases; unmatched bases: 4. Germline loops: CDR1 DFQATT, CDR2 SNEGSKA (reference sequence). The CDR3 length is 14 residues. The CDR3 loop is CSASPGRGSYEQYF. As DNA, the CDR3 is TGCAGTGCTAGTCCCGGGAGGGGCTCCTACGAGCAGTACTTC.

This clonotype showed up many times. The conserved phenylalanine or tryptophan is not found at the CDR3 terminus, so this likely reflects a read error. Because the CDR3's place on the DNA is in doubt, the DNA is left out and the CDR3 is given as listed by TCRdb. The V call is TRBV7-2, the J call TRBJ2-1; the D call of TRBD2 is as the table states it, not checked on the DNA. Including both end residues, the CDR3 is 17 amino acids long. The germline gives CDR1 SGHTA, CDR2 FQGNSA. The CDR3 region is CASSSIAASSTSGYLDL.

This clonotype was seen only a few times. The rearrangement joins TRBV7-9 to TRBJ2-1; TRBD2 aligns across 11 bases. The CDR3 length is 14 residues. Losses at the gene ends were 7 bases for V and 8 bases for J; bases not matched to a gene: 7. Germline V gene lookup returns CDR1 SEHNR and CDR2 FQNEAQ (reference sequence). CDR3 in DNA: TGTGCCAGCACCCGGATAGCGGGAGGGGATGAGCAGTTCTTC. Translated, it gives CASTRIAGGDEQFF.

V is TRBV7-9 and J is TRBJ2-7; the D gene is possibly TRBD1 (6 bases). With 5 bases removed from V and 4 bases from J, the gap between germline ends came to 9 bases. The germline CDR1 and CDR2 sequences are SEHNR and FQNEAQ (reference sequence). This CDR3 has 12 residues. This CDR3 reads CASSQRGYEQYF. CDR3 sequence (DNA): TGTGCCAGCAGCCAGAGGGGGTACGAGCAGTACTTC. The full variable domain, rest sourced from reference TRBV7-9 and TRBJ2-7, is DTGVSQNPRHKITKRGQNVTFRCDPISEHNRLYWYRQTLGQGPEFLTYFQNEAQLEKSRLLSDRFSAERPKGSFSTLEIQRTEQGDSAMYLCASSQRGYEQYFGPGTRLTVT.

The chain has TRBV14 and TRBJ2-1, with 7 bases matching TRBD2. CDR1 and CDR2 (germline): SGHDN, FVKESK. After removal of 2 bases from V and 3 bases from J, the junction contained 7 bases not matched to a gene. The CDR3 contains 16 residues. The CDR3 region is CASSQTAGPYYNEQFF. The DNA of the CDR3 is TGTGCCAGCAGCCAAACAGCGGGACCATACTACAATGAGCAGTTCTTC.

CDR3: CASSLGAREDSYEQYF. In nucleotides, the CDR3 is TGTGCCAGCAGCCTAGGAGCGAGGGAGGACTCCTACGAGCAGTACTTC. This sequence joins TRBV3-1 and TRBJ2-7, with a tentative D call TRBD2 (6 bases). Germline V gene sequence: CDR1 LGHDT, CDR2 YNNKEL (reference sequence). The length of the CDR3 is 16 residues. V lost 4 bases to trimming and J lost 0 bases, with 16 bases between them.

In this sample, this clonotype turned up a few times. The J gene is TRBJ2-6, the V gene TRBV2; D unclear. The CDR3 sequence is 15 residues long. CDR1 and CDR2 (germline): SNHLY, FYNNEI. Between the trimmed V and J ends, which lost 3 bases and 4 bases, there was a span of 10 bases. The CDR3 DNA follows: TGTGCCAGCAGTGACCCCGGTACCGGGGCCAACGTCCTGACTTTC. Protein product: CASSDPGTGANVLTF.

The chain couples TRBV6-1 to TRBJ2-5, with 8 positions matching TRBD1. Germline assignment: CDR1 MNHNS and CDR2 SASEGT. The V gene end was trimmed by 6 bases and the J gene end by 1 base; junction bases not matched to a gene: 7. CDR3 size: 15 residues. This CDR3 is CASSLWTGTQETQYF. The CDR3 region has the DNA TGTGCCAGCAGCCTATGGACAGGGACCCAAGAGACCCAGTACTTC.

A few counts support this clonotype. The CDR3 loop is CASSYSGGATEAFF. As DNA, the CDR3 is TGTGCCAGCAGTTACTCTGGGGGAGCCACTGAAGCTTTCTTT. The chain couples TRBV6-5 to TRBJ1-1; maybe TRBD1 (5 bases). The V and J ends lost 0 bases and 4 bases respectively, with 9 bases between them. This CDR3 region has 14 residues. In germline, CDR1 is MNHEY, CDR2 SVGAGI.

In its sample, this clonotype was seen many times. The V call is TRBV6-1, the J call TRBJ2-1; D gene unclear. This CDR3 contains 15 residues. Per the germline V gene, CDR1 is MNHNS and CDR2 is SASEGT. V lost 4 bases and J 0 bases, leaving 10 bases between the germline ends. The CDR3 here is CASSASHSSYNEQFF. The CDR3 coding sequence is TGTGCCAGCAGTGCCTCGCACAGCTCCTACAATGAGCAGTTCTTC.

This clonotype was counted many times. The V and J genes are TRBV27 and TRBJ2-7; 8 nucleotides align to TRBD1. The CDR3 covers 13 residues. V lost 10 bases to trimming and J lost 1 base; unmatched junction nucleotides: 6. The germline gives CDR1 MNHEY, CDR2 SMNVEV (reference sequence). CDR3 in amino acids: CATAGQGSYEQYF. CDR3 coding DNA: TGTGCCACCGCCGGACAGGGATCCTACGAGCAGTACTTC.

This clonotype was detected many times. The rearrangement joins TRBV5-5 to TRBJ2-5; TRBD2 agrees at 8 bases. With 2 bases clipped from V and 3 bases from J, the junction kept 3 bases outside the gene matches. This CDR3 spans 14 amino acids. Per germline, CDR1 SGHKS and CDR2 YYEKEE (reference sequence). The DNA of the CDR3 is TGTGCCAGCAGCTTTCCGGGAGGGGAAGAGACCCAGTACTTC. This gives the protein CASSFPGGEETQYF.

There are many counts of this clonotype. The gene calls are TRBV5-1 and TRBJ2-3, with 7 bases matching TRBD1. The CDR3 is made up of 13 amino acids. The junction had 6 bases not matched to a gene; V was cut back by 6 bases and J by 5 bases. The germline gives CDR1 SGHRS, CDR2 YFSETQ. The CDR3 loop is CASTRDSEDTQYF. The CDR3 nucleotides are TGCGCCAGCACCCGGGACAGCGAAGATACGCAGTATTTT. Drawing the rest from reference TRBV5-1 and TRBJ2-3, the complete variable domain is KAGVTQTPRYLIKTRGQQVTLSCSPISGHRSVSWYQQTPGQGLQFLFEYFSETQRNKGNFPGRFSGRQFSNSRSEMNVSTLELGDSALYLCASTRDSEDTQYFGPGTRLTVL.

This clonotype was seen repeatedly, ten times or more. The chain combines TRBV7-9 with TRBJ2-1, with 9 bases matching TRBD2. Trimming removed 3 bases from V and 7 bases from J; junction bases left unmatched: 7. The length of the CDR3 is 15 residues. The germline V gene encodes CDR1 SEHNR and CDR2 FQNEAQ (reference sequence). The CDR3 loop is CASSFGIAGENEQFF. The CDR3 nucleotides are TGTGCCAGCAGCTTCGGGATAGCGGGAGAAAATGAGCAGTTCTTC.

There are many counts of this clonotype. The CDR3 bases are TGTGCCAGCAGCGTCACCGGGAGCTCCTACAATGAGCAGTTCTTC. This gives the protein CASSVTGSSYNEQFF. The chain recombines TRBV9 with TRBJ2-1; TRBD2 is a possible D gene (6 bases). The germline gives CDR1 SGDLS, CDR2 YYNGEE. V was pared by 2 bases and J by 0 bases, with 9 bases between. This CDR3 is 15 amino acids long.

This clonotype was observed a few times. CDR3 sequence reads: CASSGPSGSPEQYF. DNA of the CDR3: TGTGCCAGCAGCGGTCCTAGCGGGAGTCCCGAGCAGTACTTC. The V and J genes are TRBV9 and TRBJ2-7, with TRBD2 matching over 10 bases. Looked up from germline, CDR1 is SGDLS and CDR2 is YYNGEE. CDR3 size: 14 residues. The V segment lost 3 bases and the J segment 6 bases; nucleotides outside the gene matches: 6.

This clonotype was seen ten or more times. The rearrangement links TRBV6-6 to TRBJ2-1, with 7 bases matching TRBD1. Germline CDR1 is MNHNY and CDR2 is SVGAGI (reference sequence). The CDR3 covers 12 residues. V trimming: 5 bases; J trimming: 8 bases; junction bases outside the gene matches: 3. CDR3 nucleotide sequence: TGTGCCAGCAGTCCCGACAGGGATGAGCAGTTCTTC. It codes for CASSPDRDEQFF.